Detailed here is one TCR beta chain. No antigen is known for it. The sample is drawn from a study of monozygotic twins with inflammatory bowel disease (dated by TCRdb to between 2018 and 2020). For the study in its entirety: The full study comprised 28 monozygotic twin pairs: nine German pairs (four IBD-concordant, five IBD-discordant) and 19 IBD-discordant Danish pairs. Each individual had, on average, about 151 000 unique TCRalpha sequences and 181 000 unique TCRbeta sequences available for analysis. The search for disease-associated traits relied mainly on comparing IBD patients with their genetically identical healthy co-twins within discordant pairs.

The library was made by 5' RACE. The input for every TCR library was roughly 3,200 ng of total RNA. cDNA was synthesized with SMARTScribe reverse transcriptase in eight separate reactions per sample. During cDNA synthesis, template switching introduced unique molecular identifiers that contained a 6-nucleotide sample barcode. Two nested PCRs of around 16 and 10 cycles amplified the TCRalpha and TCRbeta cDNA, and bead purification followed each PCR. Before amplification, the cDNA was both treated with uracil DNA-glycosylase and purified with the QIAquick PCR purification kit. The second PCR added Illumina TruSeq-compatible adapters along with sample-specific barcodes. Library quality and concentration were checked on TapeStation and Qubit, and libraries were pooled at about 5 ng each. Pooled libraries were sequenced on an Illumina HiSeq2500 single-index Rapid Run with 2 x 100 bp reads and custom sequencing primers. In the paper's pipeline: PCR and sequencing errors were corrected by UMI-based consensus assembly using MiGEC version 1.2.6. MiXCR version 2.1.1 was used for V(D)J alignment, clonotype assembly and CDR3 extraction. To normalise gene usage, clonotype sharing and MAIT/NKT TCR abundance, the analysis used the top 1000, 10 000 and 20 000 clonotypes per sample. After downsampling to 27 000 UMIs, diversity was calculated as the inverse Simpson index using the vegan R package. Statistical testing used paired Mann-Whitney U tests on the discordant twin pairs and applied Benjamini-Hochberg correction for multiple testing. The reads were reprocessed in TCRdb, with one entry per CDR3 protein sequence and no accompanying DNA. It is TCRdb's table, rather than the study itself, that gives the V and J calls and clone size. The sample table gives 170,000 or so distinct CDR3 sequences. The biggest ten clones account for roughly 7.4% of the sample.

From each donor, an approximately 2.4 ml peripheral blood sample was collected into PAXgene tubes and kept at -80 degrees C. Without any T cell sorting, total RNA was extracted from whole blood using the PAXgene blood miRNA kit on an automated QIAcube. Deep TCRalpha and TCRbeta repertoire profiling with unique molecular barcoding was performed on peripheral blood of monozygotic twin pairs concordant or discordant for inflammatory bowel disease. Smoking habits were recorded for all twin pairs, and individuals were classified as current, former or never smokers. Paper-wide results and their limitations: TCRbeta repertoire diversity, by inverse Simpson index, was decreased in IBD patients compared with their healthy co-twins. Repertoire similarity did not differ between concordant and discordant twins, which could be due to limited statistical power. Different T cell subtypes could not be distinguished in the analysis. No single strong signal or clonotype linked to IBD turned up in the results, so the idea that one exists was not supported. Fewer clonotypes were shared with other individuals by IBD patients than by healthy twins, most markedly in patients showing signs of disease activity. Because patients received different immunosuppressive treatments, the repertoires may have picked up extra background noise and variability between individuals.

The CDR3 spans 17 residues, from the cysteine through the phenylalanine. DNA is not recorded here. Based on the germline V gene, the CDR1 and CDR2 sequences are MNHEY and SVGEGT. The sequence came from a human donor with ulcerative colitis or Crohn's disease, or a healthy co-twin of an affected twin (not recorded which). Sequencing input: blood. The rearrangement joined TRBV6-2 or TRBV6-3 to TRBJ2-1; the TCRdb D gene call, TRBD2, has no DNA to confirm it. The CDR3 corresponds to CASSYETSGTNRNEQFF.